This TCR beta chain emerged from a study of blood T cells in healthy people across ages. The V end lost 3 bases, the J end lost 0 bases, and 5 bases lay between the germline ends. This CDR3 is built from 14 residues. Germline V gene lookup returns CDR1 MGHRA and CDR2 YSYEKL. For the second PCR, which ran for 7 to 11 cycles, a sample-barcoded 5' primer and a J-beta primer mix were used. MiXCR, run by TCRdb on the 5' RACE reads, gives a single entry per CDR3 protein. The profile shows roughly 800,000 distinct CDR3 sequences, nearly 60% of them singletons. The TCR sequence derives from a man younger than 40 in good health. This chain links TRBV4-1 with TRBJ1-4; D uncertain. Sequencing input: blood. This CDR3 reads CASSHGSTNEKLFF. The CDR3, as DNA: TGCGCCAGCAGCCACGGTTCAACTAATGAAAAACTGTTTTTT.